This T cell receptor beta chain was identified in a study of shared clonotypes between healthy human individuals. General study points: Larger estimated richness was generally seen in naive subsets than in memory subsets.

The study separated CD4+ cells into CD45RA+ naive and CD45RA-negative memory subsets. The run depth of the assay was deep. TCRdb keeps only in-frame clones here, not all; method: immunoSEQ multiplex PCR. The sample holds about a million clones, around four fifths seen once. As regards this clone: Antigen specificity is unknown.

The CDR3 consists of 15 residues. Germline V gene sequence: CDR1 SGHRS, CDR2 YFSETQ. The V end was cut by 0 bases, the J end by 4 bases, with 13 bases between. The chain links TRBV5-1 to TRBJ2-5; D may be TRBD1 or TRBD2 (6 bases each). The source of this sequence is a man younger than 35 in good health. The sequenced sample consisted of memory CD4+ T cells sorted from blood. Subset specified: CD45RA-negative fraction. In DNA, the CDR3 is TGCGCCAGCAGCTTGGGGACGGGGGCTCGAGAGACCCAGTACTTC. Protein product: CASSLGTGARETQYF.